The entry below gives a single T cell receptor beta chain sequence along with its context. The antigen remains unidentified. These data originate in a study of vaccination and CD4 T cells after COVID-19. V lost 5 bases to trimming and J lost 3 bases; unmatched junction nucleotides: 10. The CDR3 length is 16 residues. In germline, CDR1 is SGHRS, CDR2 YFSETQ. Documented treatment: roughly nine-day PBMC culture with coronavirus spike peptide pools or control peptides (ViraFEST assay). Scientists ran DNA taken from cultured CD4+ T cells through the Oncomine TCR Beta short-read assay for sequencing. TCRdb used MiXCR to reprocess the PCR reads, holding one entry per CDR3 protein. This table has around 7,900 distinct CDR3 sequences, 73% appearing once.

The rearrangement joins TRBV5-1 to TRBJ2-2, with TRBD2 matching over 7 bases. The TCR comes from a human donor who had recovered from COVID-19. The sequenced sample consisted of CD4+ T cells from blood, cultured in vitro. The CDR3 DNA reads TGCGCCAGCAGTAGTATCCCAAGCGGGGACACCGGGGAGCTGTTTTTT. This sequence encodes CASSSIPSGDTGELFF.